This TCR beta chain came from a study of blood T cell repertoires in COVID-19. Across the whole study: The study drew acute and convalescent COVID-19 samples from the United States, Italy and Spain. PBMCs, B-cell-depleted T cells, or T cells were the source of the cDNA or gDNA that made up the material.

Original methodology: Reference gene primer amplification gave estimated nucleated cell counts. Clones were sequenced by immunoSEQ multiplex PCR, and TCRdb holds only the in-frame ones, with some missing. V and J calls and clone size are those listed in that table; D and trimming were worked out from the DNA. The sample has about 210,000 clones, around 81% seen once. The trim removed 1 base at V and 4 bases at J, leaving 4 bases unmatched. This CDR3 contains 14 residues. In germline, CDR1 is SGHNT, CDR2 YYREEE (reference sequence). The chain uses TRBV5-4 and TRBJ2-5; the match to TRBD2 covers 7 bases. The specimen sequenced was peripheral blood. This TCR derives from a human donor in a cohort sampled during active COVID-19. The CDR3 is CASSLPSGTETQYF. Here the CDR3 DNA reads TGTGCCAGCAGCTTGCCTAGCGGCACAGAGACCCAGTACTTC.